What follows is one TCR beta chain and its context. Its antigen is as yet unknown. Libraries were prepared by immunoSEQ multiplex PCR; TCRdb keeps only in-frame clonotypes and omits some of them. This sample has hundreds of thousands of clones, with approximately 74% found just once. Adults of Caucasian background living in Nashville, Tennessee made up all donors. Germline assignment: CDR1 MGHRA and CDR2 YSYEKL. The CDR3 consists of 17 residues. With 3 bases clipped from V and 6 bases from J, the junction kept 12 bases outside the gene matches. This record belongs to a study of shared clonotypes between healthy human individuals. Study-wide results and limits: Shared clonotypes: about 5% naive CD4, under 4% naive CD8, 2.3% memory CD4, about 0.4% memory CD8. Clonotypes not shared had lower generation probabilities than those common to all four donors.

The receptor was isolated from a woman aged 25 to 45 in good health. The sample comprised memory CD4+ T cells sorted from blood. The subset here: CD45RA-negative fraction. The rearrangement uses TRBV4-1 and TRBJ2-1; 9 nucleotides agree with TRBD2. In DNA form, the CDR3 reads TGCGCCAGCAGCCATCCTAAAGCCGGGACTAGCTTCAATGAGCAGTTCTTC. Translated, it gives CASSHPKAGTSFNEQFF.